This TCR beta chain is drawn from a study of shared clonotypes between healthy human individuals. Profiling relied on immunoSEQ multiplex PCR, and the TCRdb table lists in-frame clones only, not all of them. This sample carries some 2,100,000 clones, about 92% of them seen once, and the ten largest clones take roughly 1.7%. Germline trimming cut 3 bases from V and 2 bases from J; bases unmatched to any gene: 5. The CDR3 spans 15 residues. Germline V gene data show CDR1 as SEHNR and CDR2 as FQNEAQ (reference sequence). Positive CCR7 selection of CD45RO-negative cells yielded the naive CD8 cells, and terminally differentiated effector memory CD45RA+ cells were excluded.

The clonotype comes from a man between 18 and 29 years old in good health. Some clones in this sample may be carry-over from other donors' samples. The chain combines TRBV7-9 with TRBJ2-7; 9 positions agree with TRBD1. The sample consisted of naive CD8+ T cells from PBMCs. The CDR3 DNA is TGTGCCAGCAGCTTTGGGACAGGGACCCCCTACGAGCAGTACTTC. Encoded protein: CASSFGTGTPYEQYF.